Described below is a single T cell receptor (beta chain) sequence and its context. V was pared by 5 bases and J by 8 bases, with 12 bases between. The length of the CDR3 is 12 residues. Germline V gene lookup returns CDR1 ENHRY and CDR2 SYGVKD. This sample was taken from a study of blood T cells in healthy people across ages. Primed by a sample-barcoded 5' primer and a J-beta primer mix, a second PCR proceeded for roughly 6 to 12 cycles. Each CDR3 protein gets one entry after TCRdb re-called the 5' RACE reads with MiXCR. The table records around 2 million distinct CDR3 sequences, 35% to 50% of them present only once.

The chain uses TRBV10-3 and TRBJ1-2; TRBD1 is a possible D gene (5 bases). Specimen: blood. The sequence was obtained from a human donor in good health. CDR3 amino acids: CAISLDTRGYTF. As DNA, the CDR3 is TGTGCCATCAGTCTGGACACGAGGGGCTACACCTTC.